Each of the 19 T cell receptor beta chains below was sequenced from the same sample in a study of Graves' ophthalmopathy and Graves' hyperthyroidism. RNA transcripts yielded amplified TCR beta CDR3 regions. RT-PCR was first run with HTBI primers, then multiplex PCR in a second round. From the multiplex PCR reads, TCRdb called clonotypes with MiXCR, one entry per CDR3 protein. The sample shows approximately 640,000 distinct CDR3 sequences, more than 40% of them seen only once. Source material: peripheral blood. The receptor source for this set is an adult man with Graves' ophthalmopathy.

The table lists this clonotype with a few counts. This rearrangement joins TRBV11-3 to TRBJ2-5, with a possible D match to TRBD2 (5 bases). From germline, CDR1 is SGHNT and CDR2 YENEEA. This CDR3 spans 16 amino acids. V was pared by 1 base and J by 0 bases, with 12 bases between. The CDR3, as DNA: TGTGCCAGCAGCTTAGGGGCGGGTACAGACCAAGAGACCCAGTACTTC. It yields the protein CASSLGAGTDQETQYF.

This clonotype was detected a few times. In DNA form, the CDR3 reads TGTGCCAGCTCGTACCAGCGGACAGGGTACTATGGGGCCAACGTCCTGACTTTC. It specifies CASSYQRTGYYGANVLTF. The rearrangement joins TRBV2 to TRBJ2-6, with TRBD1 matching 8 bases. Trimming took 8 bases from V and 3 from J; bases not matched to a gene: 15. CDR1 and CDR2 (germline): SNHLY, FYNNEI. The CDR3 covers 18 residues.

The chain has TRBV3-1 and TRBJ2-7; D perhaps matches TRBD1 (5 bases). CDR1 is LGHDT, CDR2 YNNKEL, per germline (reference sequence). Trimming left V 0 bases short and J 6 bases short, with 12 bases between. The CDR3 covers 14 residues. The CDR3 nucleotides read TGTGCCAGCAGCCAAGAGCAGGGATGGAGCGAGCAGTACTTC. Protein: CASSQEQGWSEQYF.

This clonotype was observed many times. The chain recombines TRBV7-8 with TRBJ2-5; no firm D call. The germline V gene encodes CDR1 SGHVS and CDR2 FQNEAQ. This CDR3 is 13 amino acids long. V was clipped by 1 base and J by 3 bases, with 6 bases between them. The CDR3 bases are TGTGCCAGCAGCTTAGGCTCAGAAGAGACCCAGTACTTC. Translation: CASSLGSEETQYF.

The sample holds many counts of this clonotype. The V call is TRBV24-1, the J call TRBJ1-1, with D tentatively TRBD1 (6 bases). CDR1 KGHDR and CDR2 SFDVKD come from the germline V gene. V lost 4 bases and J lost 0, with 11 bases in between. The CDR3 totals 15 residues. The CDR3 here is CATSEGGVMNTEAFF. In DNA, the CDR3 is TGTGCCACCAGTGAAGGGGGGGTCATGAACACTGAAGCTTTCTTT.

The chain combines TRBV5-1 with TRBJ1-2; D ambiguous. Looked up from germline, CDR1 is SGHRS and CDR2 is YFSETQ. The CDR3 spans 13 residues. The V and J ends lost 1 base and 11 bases respectively, with 15 bases between them. This CDR3 is CASSLTAGSWYTF. DNA for the CDR3: TGCGCCAGCAGCTTGACGGCAGGCTCCTGGTACACCTTC.

This clonotype appeared many times. The chain has TRBV19 and TRBJ1-5; D is uncertain. This CDR3 spans 13 amino acids. The germline gives CDR1 LNHDA, CDR2 SQIVND (reference sequence). V was shortened by 8 bases and J by 4 bases, with 12 bases between the two germline ends. CDR3 region: CASAAAHNQPQHF. The CDR3 nucleotides are TGTGCCAGTGCGGCAGCACATAATCAGCCCCAGCATTTT.

As to this clonotype: Relative to the germline gene, one junction end is altered; a read error may explain this. This chain uses TRBV7-2 with TRBJ2-5; D possibly uses TRBD1 or TRBD2 (7 bases each). Germline V gene data show CDR1 as SGHTA and CDR2 as FQGNSA. The CDR3 covers 15 residues. The CDR3 bases are TGTGCCAGCAGCCCAGGGGGGGAGTACCAAGAGACCCAGTGCTTC. Translating gives CASSPGGEYQETQCF.

The chain couples TRBV20-1 to TRBJ1-1; 7 bases line up with TRBD1. Trimming at V came to 6 bases and at J to 5 bases, leaving 12 bases not matched to a gene. The CDR3 sequence is 14 residues long. The germline gives CDR1 DFQATT, CDR2 SNEGSKA (reference sequence). Here the CDR3 DNA reads TGCAGTGCGGGGAGGGAAAGGGGGCGAACTGAAGCTTTCTTT. Its translation: CSAGRERGRTEAFF.

V and J are TRBV5-1 and TRBJ2-2; D gene unclear. This CDR3 is built from 16 residues. The V gene lost 4 bases and the J gene lost 1 base, with 14 bases spanning the gap. CDR1 SGHRS and CDR2 YFSETQ come from the germline V gene. The CDR3 coding sequence is TGCGCCAGCAGCCAAGATGAAGGGATGAACACCGGGGAGCTGTTTTTT. This encodes CASSQDEGMNTGELFF.

This rearrangement joins TRBV10-3 to TRBJ1-6, with 12 bases fitting TRBD1. From germline, CDR1 is ENHRY and CDR2 SYGVKD. V shed 6 bases, J shed 10 bases, and the junction held 4 bases outside the gene matches. The CDR3 is made up of 14 amino acids. The CDR3 sequence is CAISGTGGNSPLHF. The CDR3 coding sequence is TGTGCCATCAGCGGGACAGGGGGCAACTCACCCCTCCACTTT.

The chain recombines TRBV10-3 with TRBJ1-2; 10 nucleotides match TRBD1. The CDR3 extends over 17 amino acids. Germline V gene data show CDR1 as ENHRY and CDR2 as SYGVKD. The J segment lost 0 bases and the V segment lost 10 bases, leaving 14 bases of the junction unmatched. The CDR3 DNA reads TGTGCCAGCATTGAACGACAGGGGGCCCTCCCTAACTATGGCTACACCTTC. Translation: CASIERQGALPNYGYTF.

This sequence joins TRBV9 and TRBJ2-2; TRBD2 aligns across 7 bases. The CDR3 runs to 15 residues. With 4 bases clipped from V and 4 bases from J, the junction kept 7 bases outside the gene matches. Germline V gene data show CDR1 as SGDLS and CDR2 as YYNGEE. In nucleotides, the CDR3 is TGTGCCAGCAGCCTAGATGCGGGGGTCACCGGGGAGCTGTTTTTT. This gives the protein CASSLDAGVTGELFF.

This clonotype was recorded many times. V usage is TRBV6-6 and J usage is TRBJ1-5; no clear D. Trimming shortened V by 6 bases and J by 2 bases, and 17 bases separated the two germline ends. Germline V gene data show CDR1 as MNHNY and CDR2 as SVGAGI (reference sequence). CDR3 size: 16 residues. The CDR3 loop is CASSWGTVEGNQPQHF. The CDR3 DNA reads TGTGCCAGCAGCTGGGGTACCGTAGAGGGCAATCAGCCCCAGCATTTT.

This clonotype was detected many times. Germline is not matched at one junction end, which may reflect a read error. This chain connects TRBV5-1 to TRBJ1-5; D is ambiguous. Germline V gene lookup returns CDR1 SGHRS and CDR2 YFSETQ. CDR3 length equals 13 residues. CDR3 sequence: CASSLDLNQPQHF. The CDR3, as DNA: TGTGCCAGCAGCTTAGATCTAAATCAGCCCCAGCATTTT.

This clonotype was seen many times. The chain combines TRBV2 with TRBJ2-7, with 7 bases identical to TRBD2. This CDR3 contains 14 residues. Losses at the gene ends were 4 bases for V and 3 bases for J; bases not matched to a gene: 6. The germline V gene has CDR1 SNHLY and CDR2 FYNNEI. Here the CDR3 reads CASSGELASYEQYF. For the CDR3, the DNA is TGTGCCAGCAGTGGGGAACTAGCGAGCTACGAGCAGTACTTC.

The chain uses TRBV24-1 and TRBJ1-5; 8 bases map to TRBD1. The CDR3 is made up of 15 amino acids. The V gene end was trimmed by 4 bases and the J gene end by 14 bases; junction bases not matched to a gene: 15. Per the germline V gene, CDR1 is KGHDR and CDR2 is SFDVKD. CDR3 nucleotide sequence: TGTGCCACCAGTGACTCTCGACAGGGGAGCTCCTACGAGCATTTT. Encoded protein: CATSDSRQGSSYEHF.

This clonotype was counted between two and nine times. The rearrangement joins TRBV20-1 to TRBJ1-1; 7 positions match TRBD1. The CDR3 covers 16 residues. With 0 bases clipped from V and 4 bases from J, the junction kept 11 bases outside the gene matches. CDR1 and CDR2 from the germline V gene are DFQATT and SNEGSKA (reference sequence). The CDR3 nucleotides read TGCAGTGCTAGAGATCCCCGTAACAGGGGAAGCACTGAAGCTTTCTTT. Amino acid sequence: CSARDPRNRGSTEAFF.

With regard to this clonotype: The junction does not match germline at one end; this may be a read error. J is TRBJ2-6 and V is TRBV5-1, with D possibly TRBD2 on 7 matching bases. The CDR3 runs to 17 residues. Germline V gene sequence: CDR1 SGHRS, CDR2 YFSETQ. The CDR3 reads CASMRGGVLSGANVPTF. CDR3 sequence (DNA): TGCGCCAGCATGAGGGGGGGAGTCCTCTCTGGGGCCAACGTCCCGACTTTC.